These 27 T cell receptor beta chains share one sample of origin, sequenced in a study of T cells in Graves' hyperthyroidism and ophthalmopathy. TCR beta CDR3 regions were amplified from RNA transcripts. A first-round RT-PCR of the TCR CDR3 used the HTBI primer set. TCRdb re-called the multiplex PCR reads through MiXCR, storing one row per CDR3 protein. The sample yields approximately 690,000 distinct CDR3 sequences, about a fifth seen once. The sequenced sample was blood. The receptors shown here come from a man between 25 and 39 years old with Graves' ophthalmopathy.

Many counts were recorded for this clonotype. V usage is TRBV9 and J usage is TRBJ2-5; 7 bases map to TRBD1. The trim removed 0 bases at V and 4 bases at J, leaving 6 bases unmatched. CDR3 size: 15 residues. Germline V lookup: CDR1 SGDLS, CDR2 YYNGEE. CDR3 nucleotides: TGTGCCAGCAGCGTAGGTCGACAGGGAGTAGAGACCCAGTACTTC. Translating it yields CASSVGRQGVETQYF.

The V gene is TRBV5-5, the J gene TRBJ2-1, with 8 positions matching TRBD2. J gave up 6 bases and V 5 bases, and 4 bases lay outside the gene matches. Germline V lookup: CDR1 SGHKS, CDR2 YYEKEE (reference sequence). The CDR3 contains 13 residues. In nucleotides, the CDR3 is TGTGCCAGCAGGTTCACTAGCGGCAATGAGCAGTTCTTC. Translated: CASRFTSGNEQFF.

J is TRBJ2-2 and V is TRBV27; D gene uncertain. CDR1 is MNHEY, CDR2 SMNVEV, per germline (reference sequence). Trimming left V 6 bases short and J 0 bases short, with 11 bases between. The CDR3 is made up of 15 amino acids. CDR3: CASSPTDPNTGELFF. The DNA of the CDR3 is TGTGCCAGCAGCCCTACAGACCCGAACACCGGGGAGCTGTTTTTT.

The rearrangement joins TRBV11-2 to TRBJ2-7; D is ambiguous. Germline loops: CDR1 SGHAT, CDR2 FQNNGV. Trimming removed 8 bases at V and 3 bases at J, with 14 bases between. The CDR3 runs 13 residues. The CDR3 sequence: CASAVGPVYEQYF. The CDR3 DNA reads as TGTGCCAGCGCCGTCGGCCCCGTCTACGAGCAGTACTTC.

The chain links TRBV5-1 to TRBJ2-1, with D unresolved. The CDR3 is made up of 16 amino acids. With 0 bases removed from V and 6 bases from J, the gap between germline ends came to 16 bases. Germline V gene lookup returns CDR1 SGHRS and CDR2 YFSETQ. For the CDR3, the DNA is TGCGCCAGCAGCTTGGCCGCATTCCATCGCGGCAATGAGCAGTTCTTC. The encoded protein is CASSLAAFHRGNEQFF. The full variable domain, with the rest looked up from reference TRBV5-1 and TRBJ2-1, is KAGVTQTPRYLIKTRGQQVTLSCSPISGHRSVSWYQQTPGQGLQFLFEYFSETQRNKGNFPGRFSGRQFSNSRSEMNVSTLELGDSALYLCASSLAAFHRGNEQFFGPGTRLTVL.

J is TRBJ2-7 and V is TRBV2; D is possibly TRBD2 (6 bases). Germline V lookup: CDR1 SNHLY, CDR2 FYNNEI. CDR3 length: 16 amino acids. With 4 bases removed from V and 3 bases from J, the gap between germline ends came to 19 bases. CDR3: CASSASTGTSIYEQYF. DNA for the CDR3: TGTGCCAGCAGTGCCTCGACCGGGACTTCGATCTACGAGCAGTACTTC. The whole variable domain, remainder taken from reference TRBV2 and TRBJ2-7, is EPEVTQTPSHQVTQMGQEVILRCVPISNHLYFYWYRQILGQKVEFLVSFYNNEISEKSEIFDDQFSVERPDGSNFTLKIRSTKLEDSAMYFCASSASTGTSIYEQYFGPGTRLTVT.

As regards this clonotype: A read error may be the cause here, since a much bigger clone is one base away. Given the absence of the conserved phenylalanine or tryptophan at the CDR3 end, a read error is likely. The chain uses TRBV3-1 and TRBJ2-7, with a possible D match to TRBD1 (5 bases). The CDR3 totals 15 residues. V lost 0 bases and J lost 0, with 9 bases in between. Germline values: CDR1 LGHDT, CDR2 YNNKEL (reference sequence). This CDR3 is CASSQEKGFSYEQYL. CDR3 nucleotide sequence: TGTGCCAGCAGCCAAGAAAAGGGGTTCTCCTACGAGCAGTACTTA.

This chain uses TRBV12-3 or TRBV12-4 with TRBJ2-4, with D possibly matching TRBD2 (5 bases). The CDR3 sequence is 17 residues long. The germline V and J ends were trimmed by 3 bases and 0 bases, with 15 bases remaining between them. The CDR3 DNA reads as TGTGCCAGCAGTTTGGGGTCAGGAGGTCTAGCCAAAAACATTCAGTACTTC. Translating it yields CASSLGSGGLAKNIQYF.

The DNA for the CDR3 is TGTGCCAGCGGAGCCGGGACTGACTACAATGAGCAGTTCTTC. Protein product: CASGAGTDYNEQFF. The chain couples TRBV3-1 to TRBJ2-1; possibly TRBD2 for D (6 bases). V lost 8 bases to trimming and J lost 3 bases, with 14 bases between them. There are 14 residues in the CDR3. CDR1 is LGHDT and CDR2 is YNNKEL in the germline V gene (reference sequence).

In DNA form, the CDR3 reads TGCAGTGCTAGACGACGACTAGCGGGAGCCGGGGAGCTGTTTTTT. Amino acids: CSARRRLAGAGELFF. V gene TRBV20-1 combines with J gene TRBJ2-2; 12 nucleotides agree with TRBD2. Germline trimming cut 2 bases from V and 6 bases from J; bases unmatched to any gene: 4. The CDR3 has 15 residues. CDR1 DFQATT and CDR2 SNEGSKA come from the germline V gene (reference sequence).

This clonotype was detected a few times. The CDR3 protein is CAIGNEQFF. The CDR3 coding sequence is TGTGCCATTGGGAATGAGCAGTTCTTC. The V call is TRBV10-3, the J call TRBJ2-1, with D unresolved. The CDR3 sequence is 9 residues long. Germline lookup yields CDR1 ENHRY and CDR2 SYGVKD. Trimming removed 9 bases from V and 7 bases from J, with 4 bases in between.

The chain links TRBV6-1 to TRBJ2-7; 7 bases match TRBD1. J lost 0 bases, V lost 10 bases, and 6 bases had no gene match. The CDR3 has 13 amino acids. From germline, CDR1 is MNHNS and CDR2 SASEGT. In nucleotides, the CDR3 is TGTGCCACCGGACAGGACAACTCCTACGAGCAGTACTTC. Translation: CATGQDNSYEQYF.

This chain joins TRBV4-2 and TRBJ1-6, with unresolved D. Trimming stripped 0 bases from V and 13 bases from J, with 16 bases between. Per germline, CDR1 LGHNA and CDR2 YNFKEQ. The CDR3 loop spans 15 amino acids. CDR3: CASSQERVSPSPLHF. In DNA form, the CDR3 reads TGTGCCAGCAGCCAAGAGCGGGTCAGTCCTTCTCCCCTCCACTTT.

The chain carries TRBV20-1 and TRBJ1-1, with 9 bases that match TRBD1. The ends lost 6 bases at V and 6 bases at J; junction bases unmatched: 5. The CDR3 covers 12 residues. The germline V gene encodes CDR1 DFQATT and CDR2 SNEGSKA (reference sequence). The CDR3 nucleotides are TGCAGTGCAAGGGGACAGGGCTCTGAAGCTTTCTTT. Protein: CSARGQGSEAFF.

The rearrangement joins TRBV6-2 or TRBV6-3 to TRBJ2-3; 9 bases are shared with TRBD1. Germline V gives CDR1 MNHEY, CDR2 SVGEGT. CDR3 length: 16 residues. V lost 6 bases and J lost 4; bases outside the gene matches: 11. CDR3 amino acids: CASSLPGQGVSDTQYF. In DNA, the CDR3 is TGTGCCAGCAGCCTTCCGGGACAGGGCGTGTCAGATACGCAGTATTTT.

This clonotype was detected a few times. The V call is TRBV7-6, the J call TRBJ2-7, with 9 bases that match TRBD1. This CDR3 has 18 residues. Trimming at V came to 5 bases and at J to 4 bases, leaving 18 bases not matched to a gene. In germline, CDR1 is SGHVS, CDR2 FNYEAQ. In DNA, the CDR3 is TGTGCCAGCAGCCCTAAGCCGGGACAGGGAACAGATCCATACGAGCAGTACTTC. Its protein is CASSPKPGQGTDPYEQYF.

The chain recombines TRBV18 with TRBJ1-6; D may be TRBD1 (5 bases). V dropped 3 bases and J dropped 7 bases, with 10 bases sitting between them. The germline V gene encodes CDR1 KGHSH and CDR2 LQKENI. The CDR3 is 14 amino acids. The CDR3 DNA sequence: TGTGCCAGCTCACCCGGACAAGAGAATTCACCCCTCCACTTT. As protein: CASSPGQENSPLHF.

The rearrangement joins TRBV30 to TRBJ1-1; D might be TRBD1 (6 bases). Germline CDR1 is GTSNPN and CDR2 is SVGIG (reference sequence). The CDR3 runs 13 residues. V lost 4 bases and J lost 4, with 13 bases in between. Here the CDR3 DNA reads TGTGCCTGGATCGGGGGCGAGGTCACTGAAGCTTTCTTT. As protein: CAWIGGEVTEAFF.

This clonotype has more than one count but fewer than ten. V is TRBV9 and J is TRBJ2-5; TRBD2 is a possible D gene (5 bases). Per germline, CDR1 SGDLS and CDR2 YYNGEE. There are 14 residues in the CDR3. Trimming left V 0 bases short and J 4 bases short, with 10 bases between. The CDR3 region has the DNA TGTGCCAGCAGCGTAGGGGGAGCTGCAGAGACCCAGTACTTC. Translated: CASSVGGAAETQYF.

This clonotype was detected a few times. The chain recombines TRBV10-3 with TRBJ1-5; perhaps TRBD1 as D (5 bases). The ends were cut back, 3 bases at V and 4 bases at J, with 16 bases in the middle. The germline V gene has CDR1 ENHRY and CDR2 SYGVKD. CDR3 length: 16 amino acids. CDR3 coding DNA: TGTGCCATCAGTGACGTATCCACGGGGCCTAATCAGCCCCAGCATTTT. It is translated as CAISDVSTGPNQPQHF.

The chain uses TRBV7-9 and TRBJ2-1, with 7 bases that match TRBD2. The trim removed 2 bases at V and 4 bases at J, leaving 14 bases unmatched. Germline V gene lookup returns CDR1 SEHNR and CDR2 FQNEAQ (reference sequence). The CDR3 is 18 amino acids. CDR3 in amino acids: CASSLKGLEQSPYNEQFF. The CDR3 coding sequence is TGTGCCAGCAGCTTAAAAGGACTAGAACAGTCTCCATACAATGAGCAGTTCTTC.

This clonotype came up a few times. The chain has TRBV7-2 and TRBJ2-5; no clear D gene. V gave up 2 bases and J gave up 7 bases, with 11 bases separating them. The CDR3 covers 13 residues. The V gene's germline CDR1 is SGHTA and CDR2 FQGNSA. The CDR3 sequence: CASSLPDDWTQYF. CDR3 in DNA: TGTGCCAGCAGCTTACCAGACGATTGGACCCAGTACTTC.

This clonotype was picked up many times. The CDR3: CASSSGRNLNGYTF. The CDR3, as DNA: TGTGCCAGCAGTTCGGGACGGAACCTGAATGGCTACACCTTC. The chain combines TRBV12-3 or TRBV12-4 with TRBJ1-2; D may be TRBD1 (5 bases). The V end lost 4 bases, the J end lost 6 bases, and 15 bases lay between the germline ends. CDR3 length: 14 amino acids.

J is TRBJ2-7 and V is TRBV7-9; the D is unclear. The CDR3 spans 12 residues. CDR1 and CDR2 from the germline V gene are SEHNR and FQNEAQ (reference sequence). The germline V and J ends were trimmed by 7 bases and 3 bases, with 10 bases remaining between them. For the CDR3, the DNA is TGTGCCAGCACCCCCAACCTCTACGAGCAGTACTTC. It is translated as CASTPNLYEQYF.

The sample holds many counts of this clonotype. The chain couples TRBV3-1 to TRBJ2-1, with D perhaps matching TRBD1 or TRBD2 (5 bases each). Trimming stripped 4 bases from V and 3 bases from J, with 10 bases between. The V gene's germline CDR1 is LGHDT and CDR2 YNNKEL (reference sequence). The CDR3 totals 14 residues. For the CDR3, the DNA is TGTGCCAGCAGCCTACGGGGCTACTACAATGAGCAGTTCTTC. It yields the protein CASSLRGYYNEQFF.

This clonotype was seen at least ten times. The chain uses TRBV6-1 and TRBJ2-5; 14 nucleotides match TRBD2. The V and J ends lost 3 bases and 3 bases, in that order; junction bases with no gene match: 0. This CDR3 comprises 15 residues. Germline loops: CDR1 MNHNS, CDR2 SASEGT. The CDR3 region is CASSEGLAGEETQYF. The CDR3 DNA follows: TGTGCCAGCAGTGAGGGACTAGCGGGAGAAGAGACCCAGTACTTC.

The chain has TRBV6-6 and TRBJ1-2; TRBD1 is a possible D gene (6 bases). V was shortened by 0 bases and J by 4 bases, with 12 bases between the two germline ends. The germline gives CDR1 MNHNY, CDR2 SVGAGI (reference sequence). The CDR3 is 15 residues long. CDR3 in DNA: TGTGCCAGCAGTTACTCTGACAGGTCTTTCTATGGCTACACCTTC. Its translation is CASSYSDRSFYGYTF.